One sample yielded the 32 T cell receptor beta chains listed below, sequenced in a study of long-term antiretroviral therapy in people with HIV. Survey-level immunoSEQ v3.0 assays were run. TCRdb keeps only in-frame clones here, not all; method: immunoSEQ multiplex PCR. The table has more than 11,000 clones, 75% to 85% seen once. Material: unsorted PBMCs, obtained 1.3 years before starting antiretroviral therapy. Receptors originate from a man aged 40-50 years with HIV.

This rearrangement joins TRBV4-1 to TRBJ2-2; no clear D gene. V lost 1 base and J lost 6, with 6 bases in between. This CDR3 has 13 residues. From germline, CDR1 is MGHRA and CDR2 YSYEKL. CDR3 loop: CASSQGFAGELFF. CDR3 nucleotide sequence: TGCGCCAGCAGCCAAGGCTTTGCCGGGGAGCTGTTTTTT.

The V call is TRBV5-4, the J call TRBJ1-4; maybe TRBD1 (6 bases). Germline-derived CDR1 and CDR2 are SGHNT and YYREEE (reference sequence). This CDR3 is 15 amino acids long. Trimming took off 0 bases at V and 2 bases at J, with 8 bases between the two ends. CDR3 amino acids: CASSLGRGTNEKLFF. The CDR3 DNA sequence: TGTGCCAGCAGCTTGGGCAGGGGTACTAATGAAAAACTGTTTTTT.

This clone was recorded a few times. The chain carries TRBV7-3 and TRBJ1-1, with 7 bases matching TRBD1. The CDR3 has 13 residues. CDR1 and CDR2 (germline): SGHTA, FQGTGA. V shed 5 bases, J shed 4 bases, and the junction held 4 bases outside the gene matches. In nucleotides, the CDR3 is TGTGCCAGCAGCCCTCAGGGGGGCACTGAAGCTTTCTTT. This encodes CASSPQGGTEAFF.

In its sample, this clone was seen once. This chain links TRBV13 with TRBJ2-6, with TRBD2 matching over 8 bases. Germline V gene lookup returns CDR1 PRHDT and CDR2 FYEKMQ (reference sequence). The CDR3 is 19 amino acids. V shed 1 base and J 4 bases; nucleotides not matched to a gene: 12. The CDR3 DNA reads TGTGCCAGCAGCTTAGTGAGCGGGGGCCTCCCAGGCGGGGCCAACGTCCTGACTTTC. As protein: CASSLVSGGLPGGANVLTF.

The chain carries TRBV11-3 and TRBJ1-1; 7 nucleotides match TRBD1. With V trimmed by 5 bases and J by 5 bases, 8 bases remained unmatched. The germline V gene has CDR1 SGHNT and CDR2 YENEEA. This CDR3 spans 14 amino acids. This CDR3 is CASSTRQGWTEAFF. For the CDR3, the DNA is TGTGCCAGCAGCACCAGACAGGGTTGGACTGAAGCTTTCTTT.

This rearrangement joins TRBV15 to TRBJ1-6; D gene uncertain. The CDR3 covers 15 residues. Germline V lookup: CDR1 LNHNV, CDR2 YYDKDF (reference sequence). Trimming took off 5 bases at V and 1 base at J, with 9 bases between the two ends. CDR3 residues: CATSPDLSYNSPLHF. The DNA of the CDR3 is TGTGCCACCAGCCCTGACTTATCCTATAATTCACCCCTCCACTTT.

The rearrangement links TRBV2 to TRBJ2-7; 9 bases agree with TRBD2. This CDR3 comprises 15 residues. V trimming: 2 bases; J trimming: 6 bases; junction bases outside the gene matches: 8. Germline CDR1 is SNHLY and CDR2 is FYNNEI. The CDR3, as DNA: TGTGCCAGCAGTGAACACGGCGGGGGGGCCCCCGAGCAGTACTTC. Translating gives CASSEHGGGAPEQYF.

V and J are TRBV7-9 and TRBJ2-7; D might be TRBD1 (5 bases). The CDR3 spans 16 residues. The germline V and J ends were trimmed by 5 bases and 2 bases, with 19 bases remaining between them. CDR1 SEHNR and CDR2 FQNEAQ come from the germline V gene (reference sequence). This chain's CDR3 is CASSPPRAGNTYEQYF. For the CDR3, the DNA is TGTGCCAGCAGCCCCCCCCGGGCAGGGAATACCTACGAGCAGTACTTC. The variable domain in full, completed from reference TRBV7-9 and TRBJ2-7, reads DTGVSQNPRHKITKRGQNVTFRCDPISEHNRLYWYRQTLGQGPEFLTYFQNEAQLEKSRLLSDRFSAERPKGSFSTLEIQRTEQGDSAMYLCASSPPRAGNTYEQYFGPGTRLTVT.

This clone was observed a handful of times. Distinct nucleotide sequences in the sample also encode this CDR3. This chain links TRBV27 with TRBJ1-5; D remains ambiguous. The CDR3 consists of 13 residues. Germline values: CDR1 MNHEY, CDR2 SMNVEV (reference sequence). V was trimmed by 4 bases and J by 2 bases, leaving 6 bases between them. The CDR3 loop is CASSSAGNQPQHF. DNA of the CDR3: TGTGCCAGCAGTTCGGCGGGCAATCAGCCCCAGCATTTT.

This clone was found once. V gene TRBV18 combines with J gene TRBJ1-2; D not certain. Germline V gene sequence: CDR1 KGHSH, CDR2 LQKENI. V was clipped by 2 bases and J by 1 base, with 5 bases between them. This CDR3 spans 13 amino acids. CDR3 DNA: TGTGCCAGCTCACCAGACGGTAACTATGGCTACACCTTC. It is translated as CASSPDGNYGYTF.

This clone has just one count. The J gene is TRBJ2-1, the V gene TRBV5-6; the D gene is possibly TRBD2 (5 bases). CDR3 size: 14 residues. Germline values: CDR1 SGHDT, CDR2 YYEEEE. Between the trimmed V and J ends, which lost 4 bases and 6 bases, there was a span of 14 bases. The CDR3 sequence is CASSDNKAGNEQFF. CDR3 DNA: TGTGCCAGCAGCGACAACAAGGCGGGCAATGAGCAGTTCTTC. Full variable domain (rest looked up from reference TRBV5-6 and TRBJ2-1): DAGVTQSPTHLIKTRGQQVTLRCSPKSGHDTVSWYQQALGQGPQFIFQYYEEEERQRGNFPDRFSGHQFPNYSSELNVNALLLGDSALYLCASSDNKAGNEQFFGPGTRLTVL.

This chain links TRBV5-1 with TRBJ2-3, with 10 bases aligning to TRBD2. This CDR3 has 16 residues. Trimming removed 1 base from V and 2 bases from J; junction bases left unmatched: 4. Germline lookup yields CDR1 SGHRS and CDR2 YFSETQ. CDR3 in DNA: TGCGCCAGCAGCTTGATTACTAGCGGGGACACAGATACGCAGTATTTT. Translating gives CASSLITSGDTDTQYF.

This clone was seen a few times. The V gene is TRBV12-5, the J gene TRBJ2-7, with D perhaps TRBD2 (6 bases). The CDR3 has 13 amino acids. Per the germline V gene, CDR1 is LGHNT and CDR2 is FRNRAP. Trimming left V 5 bases short and J 2 bases short, with 10 bases between. The CDR3 DNA reads TGTGCTAGTGGTCCCGGCGGGGCCTACGAGCAGTACTTC. This gives the protein CASGPGGAYEQYF.

V is TRBV28 and J is TRBJ2-6, with 9 bases matching TRBD1. The CDR3 is 15 residues long. In germline, CDR1 is MDHEN, CDR2 SYDVKM. J lost 4 bases, V lost 6 bases, and 4 bases had no gene match. DNA for the CDR3: TGTGCCAGCAGGGGACAGGGTTGGGGGGCCAACGTCCTGACTTTC. Its protein product is CASRGQGWGANVLTF.

There are a few counts of this clone. This chain connects TRBV7-6 to TRBJ1-3, with D uncertain. The germline V gene has CDR1 SGHVS and CDR2 FNYEAQ. The CDR3 length is 12 residues. Trimming cost V 1 base and J 4 bases, with 2 bases left between them. This CDR3 is CASSLEGNTIYF. The CDR3, as DNA: TGTGCCAGCAGCTTAGAAGGAAACACCATATATTTT. Full variable domain (rest looked up from reference TRBV7-6 and TRBJ1-3): GAGVSQSPRYKVTKRGQDVALRCDPISGHVSLYWYRQALGQGPEFLTYFNYEAQQDKSGLPNDRFSAERPEGSISTLTIQRTEQRDSAMYRCASSLEGNTIYFGEGSWLTVV.

The chain joins TRBV12-5 to TRBJ1-6; D unresolved. Germline CDR1 reads LGHNT; CDR2 reads FRNRAP. V dropped 1 base and J dropped 0 bases, with 1 base sitting between them. The CDR3 is 14 residues long. This CDR3 reads CASGLGSYNSPLHF. CDR3 DNA sequence: TGTGCTAGTGGTTTGGGCTCCTATAATTCACCCCTCCACTTT.

This sequence joins TRBV5-1 and TRBJ2-1, with 10 positions matching TRBD2. The ends lost 1 base at V and 4 bases at J; junction bases unmatched: 8. Germline V gene lookup returns CDR1 SGHRS and CDR2 YFSETQ. CDR3 length: 17 residues. CDR3 DNA: TGCGCCAGCAGCTTGACTAGCGGGGCCTCGGGGTACAATGAGCAGTTCTTC. It encodes CASSLTSGASGYNEQFF.

This clone turned up a few times. Distinct nucleotide sequences in the sample also encode this CDR3. The chain combines TRBV10-3 with TRBJ1-5, with D perhaps matching TRBD1 (6 bases). The V gene's germline CDR1 is ENHRY and CDR2 SYGVKD. V shed 6 bases and J shed 4 bases, with 7 bases lying between them. This CDR3 has 12 residues. The CDR3 DNA is TGTGCCATCAGCGACAGGAATCAGCCCCAGCATTTT. Its translation is CAISDRNQPQHF.

V is TRBV11-2 and J is TRBJ2-2; D tentatively fits TRBD1 or TRBD2 (5 bases each). V was cut by 5 bases and J by 7 bases, with 23 bases left in between. The CDR3 length is 17 residues. Germline-derived CDR1 and CDR2 are SGHAT and FQNNGV. The CDR3 DNA reads as TGTGCCAGCAGCCCCCAAAGGGACGCCATGATACTCGGGGAGCTGTTTTTT. This encodes CASSPQRDAMILGELFF.

The chain couples TRBV7-9 to TRBJ1-4, with a possible D match to TRBD1 (5 bases). The V end lost 5 bases, the J end lost 13 bases, and 11 bases lay between the germline ends. Germline lookup yields CDR1 SEHNR and CDR2 FQNEAQ (reference sequence). This CDR3 has 11 amino acids. CDR3 nucleotide sequence: TGTGCCAGCAGCCCTCGTGACAGACTGTTTTTT. Its protein product is CASSPRDRLFF.

The V and J genes are TRBV18 and TRBJ2-7; no clear D. Looked up from germline, CDR1 is KGHSH and CDR2 is LQKENI. The V and J ends lost 4 bases and 1 base respectively, with 8 bases between them. This CDR3 is 13 amino acids long. The CDR3, as DNA: TGTGCCAGCTCACAGACACCTTCCTACGAGCAGTACTTC. It yields the protein CASSQTPSYEQYF.

V and J are TRBV27 and TRBJ1-4; D possibly corresponds to TRBD1 (6 bases). From germline, CDR1 is MNHEY and CDR2 SMNVEV (reference sequence). This CDR3 is 15 amino acids long. Deletions cut 5 bases from V and 7 bases from J, with 17 bases between. The CDR3 loop reads CASSATGMAGEKLFF. Here the CDR3 DNA reads TGTGCCAGCAGTGCAACAGGGATGGCTGGTGAAAAACTGTTTTTT. Together with reference TRBV27 and TRBJ1-4, the CDR3 gives the full variable domain: EAQVTQNPRYLITVTGKKLTVTCSQNMNHEYMSWYRQDPGLGLRQIYYSMNVEVTDKGDVPEGYKVSRKEKRNFPLILESPSPNQTSLYFCASSATGMAGEKLFFGSGTQLSVL.

The chain carries TRBV6-5 and TRBJ2-3; 10 nucleotides match TRBD1. There are 16 residues in the CDR3. Germline CDR1 and CDR2: MNHEY and SVGAGI. Trimming at V came to 2 bases and at J to 4 bases, leaving 6 bases not matched to a gene. This CDR3 is CASSYGPGQGPDTQYF. The DNA of the CDR3 is TGTGCCAGCAGTTACGGTCCGGGACAGGGGCCAGATACGCAGTATTTT.

The chain combines TRBV6-4 with TRBJ2-3, with TRBD1 identical over 11 bases. There are 17 residues in the CDR3. J lost 2 bases, V lost 6 bases, and 10 bases had no gene match. Germline CDR1 and CDR2: MRHNA and SNTAGT. CDR3 bases: TGTGCCAGCAGCCCCGGGACAGGGGGGAAGAACACAGATACGCAGTATTTT. It specifies CASSPGTGGKNTDTQYF.

The chain has TRBV19 and TRBJ1-1, with 12 nucleotides matching TRBD1. The CDR3 has 17 residues. CDR1 LNHDA and CDR2 SQIVND come from the germline V gene (reference sequence). V was pared by 1 base and J by 1 base, with 4 bases of the junction left unmatched. The CDR3 DNA sequence: TGTGCCAGTAGTATAGCTGGGACAGGGGGCAGGAACACTGAAGCTTTCTTT. Its translation: CASSIAGTGGRNTEAFF.

V gene TRBV5-6 combines with J gene TRBJ2-3; 13 positions match TRBD2. CDR3 length: 19 amino acids. Germline CDR1 reads SGHDT; CDR2 reads YYEEEE. Germline trimming cut 3 bases from V and 1 base from J; bases unmatched to any gene: 11. The CDR3 DNA sequence: TGTGCCAGCAGCTCCGTAATACTAGCGGGGGGGCGGGGCACAGATACGCAGTATTTT. It translates to CASSSVILAGGRGTDTQYF.

This clone is categorized as large. The CDR3 spells CASSSGPGSTGELFF. In DNA, the CDR3 is TGCGCCAGCAGCTCCGGACCGGGGTCTACCGGGGAGCTGTTTTTT. The chain joins TRBV5-1 to TRBJ2-2; possible D gene TRBD2, 5 bases. CDR1 and CDR2 from the germline V gene are SGHRS and YFSETQ. The V end was cut by 3 bases, the J end by 5 bases, with 14 bases between. The CDR3 sequence is 15 residues long.

This clone was counted once. This rearrangement joins TRBV29-1 to TRBJ1-1, with TRBD1 matching 8 bases. CDR1 and CDR2 from the germline V gene are SQVTM and ANQGSEA. V trimming: 5 bases; J trimming: 7 bases; junction bases outside the gene matches: 3. The CDR3 runs 11 residues. CDR3 bases: TGCAGCGTTCAGGGGGCGGTTGAAGCTTTCTTT. It specifies CSVQGAVEAFF.

This chain uses TRBV19 with TRBJ2-3; no firm D call. Germline V gene lookup returns CDR1 LNHDA and CDR2 SQIVND (reference sequence). V was pared by 5 bases and J by 0 bases, with 9 bases between. The CDR3 has 14 amino acids. CDR3 DNA sequence: TGTGCCAGTAGTTCGCGTCCTAGCACAGATACGCAGTATTTT. Protein sequence: CASSSRPSTDTQYF.

This rearrangement joins TRBV6-1 to TRBJ1-2; D possibly corresponds to TRBD1 (6 bases). The CDR3 spans 13 residues. Germline lookup yields CDR1 MNHNS and CDR2 SASEGT. Deletions cut 6 bases from V and 5 bases from J, with 13 bases between. The CDR3 region has the DNA TGTGCCAGCAGCGCCCCAGGGGCGTATGGCTACACCTTC. It specifies CASSAPGAYGYTF.

The chain joins TRBV11-2 to TRBJ1-3; TRBD1 matches 10 bases. Trimming cost V 5 bases and J 8 bases; bases outside gene matches: 6. The CDR3 is 14 residues long. Germline V lookup: CDR1 SGHAT, CDR2 FQNNGV. The CDR3: CASSLTGGLDTIYF. CDR3 coding DNA: TGTGCCAGCAGCCTGACAGGGGGCTTGGACACCATATATTTT.

The chain is built from TRBV5-5 and TRBJ2-5, with D unclear. The CDR3 covers 12 residues. The V gene's germline CDR1 is SGHKS and CDR2 YYEKEE (reference sequence). V shed 2 bases and J shed 3 bases, with 5 bases lying between them. The CDR3 DNA reads as TGTGCCAGCAGCTTCGCAGAAGAGACCCAGTACTTC. Its translation is CASSFAEETQYF.